Below, 8 T cell receptor beta chains from the same sample are listed, as sequenced in a study of control samples from healthy donors and cancer patients. Libraries were prepared by immunoSEQ multiplex PCR; TCRdb keeps only in-frame clonotypes and omits some of them. The table records about 170,000 clones, roughly nine tenths of them present only once. The sequencing input was blood. The receptors come from a woman in her twenties or thirties in good health.

The V gene is TRBV4-1, the J gene TRBJ2-5; TRBD1 agrees at 7 bases. Germline assignment: CDR1 MGHRA and CDR2 YSYEKL. Germline trimming cut 1 base from V and 4 bases from J; bases unmatched to any gene: 3. This CDR3 is 14 amino acids long. In nucleotides, the CDR3 is TGCGCCAGCAGCCAAGGACAGGGTGGAGAGACCCAGTACTTC. It codes for CASSQGQGGETQYF.

The chain carries TRBV3-1 (or the pseudogene TRBV3-2) and TRBJ1-4; D might be TRBD1 (6 bases). Germline CDR1 is LGHDT and CDR2 is YNNKEL (reference sequence). Trimming took off 0 bases at V and 3 bases at J, with 8 bases between the two ends. CDR3 length: 15 amino acids. CDR3 sequence reads: CASSQEEGANEKLFF. The CDR3 bases are TGTGCCAGCAGCCAAGAGGAGGGGGCTAATGAAAAACTGTTTTTT.

The chain couples TRBV6-1 to TRBJ2-6, with 8 bases matching TRBD1. Trimming took 3 bases from V and 3 from J; bases not matched to a gene: 1. Germline CDR1 MNHNS, CDR2 SASEGT. The CDR3 is 15 residues long. This chain's CDR3 is CASSEDRVGANVLTF. CDR3 coding DNA: TGTGCCAGCAGTGAGGACAGGGTTGGGGCCAACGTCCTGACTTTC.

As for this clone: The sample has other DNA sequences that encode this CDR3 too. V usage is TRBV7-6 and J usage is TRBJ2-1; D perhaps matches TRBD2 (5 bases). Trimming pared 2 bases from V and 0 bases from J, leaving 8 bases between. CDR3 length equals 15 residues. Germline loops: CDR1 SGHVS, CDR2 FNYEAQ. The CDR3 region has the DNA TGTGCCAGCAGCTTAAGCGGAATCTCCTACAATGAGCAGTTCTTC. It codes for CASSLSGISYNEQFF.

This rearrangement joins TRBV15 to TRBJ2-5, with a tentative D call TRBD1 (7 bases). Germline loops: CDR1 LNHNV, CDR2 YYDKDF (reference sequence). This CDR3 is built from 15 residues. Trimming left V 2 bases short and J 5 bases short, with 15 bases between. The CDR3 here is CATSRQGGREETQYF. As DNA, the CDR3 is TGTGCCACCAGCAGACAGGGGGGCCGGGAGGAGACCCAGTACTTC.

This sequence joins TRBV6-1 and TRBJ1-6; a possible D gene is TRBD1 (5 bases). The CDR3 loop spans 15 amino acids. V lost 3 bases and J lost 7, with 13 bases in between. Germline CDR1 is MNHNS and CDR2 is SASEGT. The CDR3 reads CASSEVWQGNSPLHF. CDR3 nucleotides: TGTGCCAGCAGTGAGGTCTGGCAGGGCAATTCACCCCTCCACTTT.

This chain joins TRBV5-1 and TRBJ1-4, with TRBD1 matching over 8 bases. This CDR3 has 14 residues. In germline, CDR1 is SGHRS, CDR2 YFSETQ. J was trimmed by 5 bases and V by 4 bases; bases with no gene match: 4. CDR3 DNA: TGCGCCAGCAGCCATGGACAGGGAAATGAAAAACTGTTTTTT. Translating gives CASSHGQGNEKLFF.

The CDR3 is CASSDQTSGGTDTQYF. The CDR3 DNA follows: TGCGCCAGCAGCGATCAAACTAGCGGGGGCACAGATACGCAGTATTTT. The J gene is TRBJ2-3, the V gene TRBV5-1, with 10 bases that match TRBD2. There are 16 residues in the CDR3. From germline, CDR1 is SGHRS and CDR2 YFSETQ. V dropped 4 bases and J dropped 1; count of bases not matched to a gene: 6.